This TCR beta chain was sequenced during a study of blood T cell repertoires in COVID-19. V gave up 2 bases and J gave up 7 bases, with 6 bases separating them. There are 12 residues in the CDR3. Looked up from germline, CDR1 is MDHEN and CDR2 is SYDVKM. The table came from immunoSEQ multiplex PCR; TCRdb's copy has only in-frame clones and leaves some out. The sample holds about 200,000 clones, 75% to 95% seen once. This sequence was found in a man aged 50 or older with acute or convalescent COVID-19. The sequenced material came from peripheral blood. This rearrangement joins TRBV28 to TRBJ1-5; D uncertain. The CDR3 loop is CASSLTRQPQHF. CDR3 DNA: TGTGCCAGCAGTTTAACTCGGCAGCCCCAGCATTTT.